The next 17 T cell receptor beta chains were all read from a single sample in a study of breast tumors, draining lymph nodes, adjacent tissues. Samples came from axillary lymph nodes draining the breast cancer. TCRdb re-called the multiplex PCR reads with MiXCR, one entry per CDR3 protein. The sample lists about 230,000 distinct CDR3 sequences; about 32% were seen once. Sequencing input: axillary lymph node tissue. The source is a female donor with breast cancer. Some clones in this sample may be carry-over from other donors' samples.

About this clonotype itself: Since a much larger clone is just one base distant, this may be a read error. It is likely a read error, because the conserved phenylalanine at the end of the CDR3 is missing. The rearrangement links TRBV19 to TRBJ2-7; no clear D gene. This CDR3 comprises 16 residues. Deletions cut 1 base from V and 3 bases from J, with 16 bases between. The germline CDR1 and CDR2 sequences are LNHDA and SQIVND (reference sequence). The CDR3 loop is CASSIAPKGMGYEQYS. The CDR3 region has the DNA TGTGCCAGTAGTATAGCTCCTAAGGGAATGGGCTACGAGCAGTACTCC.

This clonotype has just a few counts. The V call is TRBV24-1, the J call TRBJ2-1; a weak D match, TRBD2 (6 bases). The CDR3 is 15 amino acids. The germline V gene encodes CDR1 KGHDR and CDR2 SFDVKD. The V gene lost 1 base and the J gene lost 8 bases, with 14 bases spanning the gap. CDR3 amino acids: CATSDLSSASDEQFF. As DNA, the CDR3 is TGTGCCACCAGTGATTTATCGTCGGCTAGCGATGAGCAGTTCTTC.

Comment on this clonotype: No DNA is shown, since the ends of the CDR3 on it are uncertain; the CDR3 is the one TCRdb lists. The V gene is TRBV2, the J gene TRBJ1-2; the listed D gene, TRBD1, was not tested against the DNA. With termini counted, the CDR3 has 23 amino acids. The germline V gene has CDR1 SNHLY and CDR2 FYNNEI. The CDR3: CASRRTGVLQETQYFGGASGYTF.

This chain uses TRBV29-1 with TRBJ2-1, with 7 positions matching TRBD2. V was clipped by 4 bases and J by 9 bases; unmatched bases: 6. CDR1 and CDR2 from the germline V gene are SQVTM and ANQGSEA. This CDR3 region has 12 residues. This chain's CDR3 is CSVVGGSSEQFF. Here the CDR3 DNA reads TGCAGCGTTGTGGGAGGGAGCAGTGAGCAGTTCTTC.

This clonotype was seen at least ten times. The chain links TRBV7-9 to TRBJ2-1; TRBD2 matches 8 bases. J lost 16 bases, V lost 10 bases, and 21 bases had no gene match. The CDR3 sequence is 14 residues long. The germline CDR1 and CDR2 sequences are SEHNR and FQNEAQ (reference sequence). CDR3 nucleotide sequence: TGTGCCACCGGGGGGGGGTCAGCGGGAGTATCTCAATTCTTC. It yields the protein CATGGGSAGVSQFF.

This clonotype was seen ten or more times. The chain combines TRBV7-2 with TRBJ2-1; weak D call: TRBD2 (5 bases). V was clipped by 1 base and J by 6 bases, with 10 bases between them. The germline CDR1 and CDR2 sequences are SGHTA and FQGNSA. This CDR3 has 14 residues. The DNA of the CDR3 is TGTGCCAGCAGCTTAGTTACGGGAATCAATGAGCAGTTCTTC. Encoded protein: CASSLVTGINEQFF.

In this sample, this clonotype turned up many times. The chain carries TRBV6-5 and TRBJ2-2, with TRBD2 identical over 10 bases. V lost 2 bases and J lost 6; bases outside the gene matches: 12. The CDR3 consists of 18 residues. Germline V lookup: CDR1 MNHEY, CDR2 SVGAGI. The CDR3 nucleotides read TGTGCCAGCAGTTACGTCCTTCCCGGGACTAGCGCCGCCGGGGAGCTGTTTTTT. It codes for CASSYVLPGTSAAGELFF.

This clonotype has at least ten counts. The chain has TRBV4-1 and TRBJ2-3; TRBD2 aligns across 7 bases. This CDR3 spans 16 amino acids. CDR1 and CDR2 from the germline V gene are MGHRA and YSYEKL. V shed 4 bases and J 3 bases; nucleotides not matched to a gene: 10. CDR3 DNA: TGCGCCAGCAGCCGGGTTGGGAGGGAGAGTACAGATACGCAGTATTTT. Translating it yields CASSRVGRESTDTQYF.

Concerning this clonotype itself: An end of the junction does not agree with germline; a read error may underlie this. This sequence joins TRBV6-6 and TRBJ2-1; no reliable D call. CDR3 size: 12 residues. CDR1 is MNHNY and CDR2 is SVGAGI in the germline V gene (reference sequence). The CDR3: CASSHSVNEQFF. The CDR3 nucleotides read TGTGCCAGCAGTCACTCGGTTAATGAGCAGTTCTTC.

The DNA of the CDR3 is TGTGCCAGCAGCTTAGGGTTAGAGGATACGCAGTATTTT. Translated: CASSLGLEDTQYF. This chain joins TRBV7-3 and TRBJ2-3; D gene unclear. The germline V and J ends were trimmed by 2 bases and 6 bases, with 9 bases remaining between them. The CDR3 has 13 amino acids. Germline loops: CDR1 SGHTA, CDR2 FQGTGA.

This clonotype was counted many times. The CDR3 nucleotides are TGTGCCAGCAGCCATGGGGGGACCCAGTACTTC. As protein: CASSHGGTQYF. The V gene is TRBV13, the J gene TRBJ2-5; D assignment may be TRBD1 or TRBD2 (5 bases each). Trimming stripped 5 bases from V and 7 bases from J, with 8 bases between. The CDR3 extends over 11 amino acids. Looked up from germline, CDR1 is PRHDT and CDR2 is FYEKMQ (reference sequence). Based on the CDR3 plus reference TRBV13 and TRBJ2-5, the full variable domain is AAGVIQSPRHLIKEKRETATLKCYPIPRHDTVYWYQQGPGQDPQFLISFYEKMQSDKGSIPDRFSAQQFSDYHSELNMSSLELGDSALYFCASSHGGTQYFGPGTRLLVL.

In the case of this clonotype: The junction differs from germline at one of its ends, possibly a read error. The chain recombines TRBV7-2 with TRBJ2-2; 8 nucleotides line up with TRBD2. This CDR3 spans 19 amino acids. Germline loops: CDR1 SGHTA, CDR2 FQGNSA. The CDR3 loop is CASSLGRGGQGGNTGELFF. CDR3 DNA: TGTGCTAGCAGCTTAGGTCGGGGGGGGCAGGGAGGGAACACCGGGGAGCTGTTTTTT.

J is TRBJ1-1 and V is TRBV4-3; D gene unclear. Trimming took 10 bases from V and 6 from J, leaving 9 bases between them. Germline CDR1 is LGHNA and CDR2 is YSLEER. The CDR3 loop spans 10 amino acids. The CDR3 DNA is TGCGCCAACCCGAAATCTGAAGCTTTCTTT. Its translation: CANPKSEAFF.

This clonotype was recorded at least ten times. The chain has TRBV7-2 and TRBJ2-4; D tentatively reads TRBD1 or TRBD2 (5 bases each). This CDR3 comprises 18 residues. Germline V CDR1 and CDR2: SGHTA, FQGNSA. V was clipped by 0 bases and J by 2 bases, with 17 bases between them. CDR3 amino acids: CASSLARVRGATKNIQYF. CDR3 DNA sequence: TGTGCCAGCAGCTTAGCGAGGGTGCGAGGGGCGACCAAAAACATTCAGTACTTC.

This rearrangement joins TRBV28 to TRBJ2-1; 7 bases are shared with TRBD1. Per germline, CDR1 MDHEN and CDR2 SYDVKM. This CDR3 spans 15 amino acids. The trim removed 5 bases at V and 5 bases at J, leaving 9 bases unmatched. This CDR3 is CASSGAGTADNEQFF. The CDR3 DNA is TGTGCCAGCAGTGGAGCCGGGACAGCAGACAATGAGCAGTTCTTC.

This chain connects TRBV11-2 to TRBJ2-7; TRBD2 is a possible D gene (5 bases). The germline gives CDR1 SGHAT, CDR2 FQNNGV. Trimming took 1 base from V and 5 from J, leaving 12 bases between them. CDR3 length: 14 residues. The CDR3: CASSLVGGANEQYF. The CDR3 bases are TGTGCCAGCAGCTTAGTAGGAGGTGCGAACGAGCAGTACTTC.

This clonotype was seen ten or more times. V gene TRBV7-2 combines with J gene TRBJ1-2; D unresolved. The V gene lost 5 bases and the J gene lost 2 bases, with 9 bases spanning the gap. CDR3 length: 13 residues. Germline V gives CDR1 SGHTA, CDR2 FQGNSA. CDR3 residues: CASSRTVNYGYTF. For the CDR3, the DNA is TGTGCCAGCAGCCGCACAGTAAACTATGGCTACACCTTC.